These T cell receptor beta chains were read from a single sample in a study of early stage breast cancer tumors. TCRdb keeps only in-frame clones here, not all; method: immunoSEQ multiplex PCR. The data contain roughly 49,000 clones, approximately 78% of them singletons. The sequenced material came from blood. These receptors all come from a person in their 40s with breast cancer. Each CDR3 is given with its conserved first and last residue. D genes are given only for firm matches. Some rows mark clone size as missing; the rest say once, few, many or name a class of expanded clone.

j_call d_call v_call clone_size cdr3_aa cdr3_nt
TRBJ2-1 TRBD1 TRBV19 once CASSTVTGTGFNEQFF TGTGCCAGTAGTACGGTTACCGGGACAGGGTTCAATGAGCAGTTCTTC
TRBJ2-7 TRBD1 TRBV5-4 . CASSHATRQGEGPQYF TGTGCCAGCAGCCACGCAACTCGACAGGGGGAGGGGCCACAGTACTTC
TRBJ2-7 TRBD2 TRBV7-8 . CASSLALAATYEQYF TGTGCCAGCAGCTTAGCGCTAGCGGCTACCTACGAGCAGTACTTC
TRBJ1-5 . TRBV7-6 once CASSLGGVEPQHF TGTGCCAGCAGCTTAGGCGGCGTAGAGCCCCAGCATTTT
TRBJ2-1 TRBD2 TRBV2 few CASDLAGNHEQFF TGTGCCAGCGATTTAGCGGGCAACCATGAGCAGTTCTTC
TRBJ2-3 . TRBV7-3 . CASSLQGGTDTQYF TGTGCCAGCAGCTTGCAGGGTGGCACAGATACGCAGTATTTT
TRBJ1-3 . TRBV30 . CAWSSVAGNTIYF TGTGCCTGGAGTTCGGTTGCTGGAAACACCATATATTTT
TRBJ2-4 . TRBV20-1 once CSAAGLDIQYF TGCAGTGCTGCGGGGCTGGACATTCAGTACTTC
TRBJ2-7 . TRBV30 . CAWSPRSGEQYF TGTGCCTGGAGTCCGCGGTCTGGCGAGCAGTACTTC
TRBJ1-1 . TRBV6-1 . CASSEWTVSTEAFF TGTGCCAGCAGTGAGTGGACAGTATCCACTGAAGCTTTCTTT
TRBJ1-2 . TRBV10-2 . CASSEGQRIGYTF TGCGCCAGCAGTGAAGGACAGAGGATCGGCTACACCTTC
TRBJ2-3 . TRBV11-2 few CASSRHSGSSTDTQYF TGTGCCAGCAGCCGCCATTCCGGTAGCAGCACAGATACGCAGTATTTT
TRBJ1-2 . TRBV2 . CASSLIVYYGYTF TGTGCCAGCAGCCTGATTGTATACTATGGCTACACCTTC
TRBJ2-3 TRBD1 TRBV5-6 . CASRYRGRTDTQYF TGTGCCAGCCGATACAGGGGGAGAACAGATACGCAGTATTTT
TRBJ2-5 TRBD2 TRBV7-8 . CASTISGSQETQYF TGTGCCAGCACCATCAGCGGGAGTCAAGAGACCCAGTACTTC
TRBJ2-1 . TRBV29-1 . CSARRGSYNEQFF TGCAGCGCCCGGAGAGGGTCCTACAATGAGCAGTTCTTC
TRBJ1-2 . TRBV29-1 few CSVEKGYGYTF TGCAGCGTTGAAAAAGGCTATGGCTACACCTTC
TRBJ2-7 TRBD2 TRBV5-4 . CASSPRGAGAGGNYEQYF TGTGCCAGCAGCCCGCGAGGGGCAGGGGCGGGAGGGAACTACGAGCAGTACTTC
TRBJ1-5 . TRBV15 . CATSRDSRGNQPQHF TGTGCCACCAGCAGAGATTCCAGGGGCAATCAGCCCCAGCATTTT
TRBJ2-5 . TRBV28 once CASRGSGQSETQYF TGTGCCAGCAGGGGGTCCGGACAGTCGGAGACCCAGTACTTC
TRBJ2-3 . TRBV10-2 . CASSESSTADTQYF TGCGCCAGCAGTGAGTCGAGCACCGCAGATACGCAGTATTTT
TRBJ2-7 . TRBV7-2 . CASSLGGLYEQYF TGTGCCAGCAGCTTAGGGGGGCTGTACGAGCAGTACTTC
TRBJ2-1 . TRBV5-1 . CASRGDWEQFF TGCGCCAGCAGGGGAGATTGGGAGCAGTTCTTC
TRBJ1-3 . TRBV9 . CASSVQSVPGNTIYF TGTGCCAGCAGCGTCCAATCGGTGCCTGGAAACACCATATATTTT
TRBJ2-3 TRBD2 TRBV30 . CAWSLGLAGVGDTQYF TGTGCCTGGAGTCTGGGACTAGCGGGAGTGGGAGATACGCAGTATTTT
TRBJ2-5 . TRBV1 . CTSRPSGTKEETQYF TGCACCAGCCGTCCTAGCGGGACCAAGGAGGAGACCCAGTACTTC
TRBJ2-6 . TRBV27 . CASSPQVPGGANVLTF TGTGCCAGCAGTCCACAGGTTCCGGGGGGGGCCAACGTCCTGACTTTC
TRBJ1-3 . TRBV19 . CASRGGGGNTIYF TGTGCCAGTCGCGGGGGCGGTGGAAACACCATATATTTT
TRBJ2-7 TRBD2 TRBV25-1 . CASSEYVSGSGEQYF TGTGCCAGCAGTGAATATGTTAGCGGGAGCGGGGAGCAGTACTTC
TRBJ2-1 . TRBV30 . CAWSTGLWNEQFF TGTGCCTGGAGTACGGGACTGTGGAATGAGCAGTTCTTC
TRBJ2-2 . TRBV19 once CASSILPNTGELFF TGTGCCAGTAGTATCCTCCCGAACACCGGGGAGCTGTTTTTT
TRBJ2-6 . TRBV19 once CASSTRRLSDSGANVLTF TGTGCCAGTAGTACACGTCGTTTGTCAGACTCTGGGGCCAACGTCCTGACTTTC
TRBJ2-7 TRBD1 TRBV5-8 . CASSFRDRVPYEQYF TGTGCCAGCAGCTTCCGGGACAGGGTTCCCTACGAGCAGTACTTC
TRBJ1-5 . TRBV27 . CASKPLGHGNQPQHF TGTGCCAGCAAACCTTTGGGACACGGCAATCAGCCCCAGCATTTT
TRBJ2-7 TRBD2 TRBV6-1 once CASNSGTSNYEQYF TGTGCCAGCAACTCCGGGACTAGCAATTACGAGCAGTACTTC
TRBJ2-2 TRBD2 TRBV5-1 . CASSLAGLAGGPSNTGELFF TGCGCCAGCAGCTTGGCCGGGCTAGCGGGAGGGCCCTCGAACACCGGGGAGCTGTTTTTT
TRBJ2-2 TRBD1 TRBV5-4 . CASSLGTGDTTGELFF TGTGCCAGCAGCTTGGGGACAGGGGATACCACCGGGGAGCTGTTTTTT
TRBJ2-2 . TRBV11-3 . CASSLLIGREAGELFF TGTGCCAGCAGCTTATTAATCGGCAGGGAGGCCGGGGAGCTGTTTTTT
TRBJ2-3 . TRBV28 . CASSPSPRESGTDTQYF TGTGCCAGCAGTCCCTCTCCCAGGGAATCGGGGACAGATACGCAGTATTTT
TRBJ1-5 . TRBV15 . CATGTAGLNQPQHF TGTGCCACCGGGACGGCGGGACTCAATCAGCCCCAGCATTTT
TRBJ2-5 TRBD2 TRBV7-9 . CASSFQTSGTKPQETQYF TGTGCCAGCAGCTTTCAAACTAGCGGGACAAAACCGCAAGAGACCCAGTACTTC
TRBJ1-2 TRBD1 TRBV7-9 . CASSWRTGEKDGYTF TGTGCCAGCAGCTGGCGGACAGGGGAAAAAGATGGCTACACCTTC
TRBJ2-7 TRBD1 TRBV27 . CASSLYVRRPGGPSTEIYEQYF TGTGCCAGCAGTTTATACGTTAGGAGGCCAGGGGGACCTTCAACCGAAATTTACGAGCAGTACTTC
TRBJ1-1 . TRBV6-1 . CASGASLLNTEAFF TGTGCCAGCGGTGCCAGCTTACTGAACACTGAAGCTTTCTTT
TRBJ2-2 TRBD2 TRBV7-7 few CASSPGLAGVPGELFF TGTGCTAGCAGCCCCGGACTAGCGGGAGTGCCCGGGGAGCTGTTTTTT
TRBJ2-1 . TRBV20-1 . CSATDADEQFF TGCAGTGCTACTGACGCGGATGAGCAGTTCTTC
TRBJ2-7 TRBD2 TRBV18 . CASSPRLAGETYEQYF TGTGCCAGCTCACCCAGACTAGCGGGAGAAACATACGAGCAGTACTTC
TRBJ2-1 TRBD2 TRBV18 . CASSLYGTSGRARNEQFF TGTGCCAGCTCACTATACGGGACTAGCGGGAGGGCGCGCAATGAGCAGTTCTTC
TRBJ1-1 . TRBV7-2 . CASSLVGLAGSEAFF TGTGCCAGCAGCTTAGTAGGGTTGGCAGGGTCTGAAGCTTTCTTT
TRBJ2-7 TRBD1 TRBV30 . CAWSGGTGIYEQYF TGTGCCTGGAGTGGAGGGACAGGTATCTACGAGCAGTACTTC
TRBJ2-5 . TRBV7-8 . CASSLGQSLGAQYF TGTGCCAGCAGCTTAGGACAGAGTCTTGGGGCCCAGTACTTC
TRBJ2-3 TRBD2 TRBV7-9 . CASSPGGSGSKDTQYF TGTGCCAGCAGCCCGGGGGGTAGCGGGAGTAAAGATACGCAGTATTTT
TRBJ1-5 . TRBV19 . CASSIRGYYSNQPQHF TGTGCCAGTAGTATTCGGGGGTATTATAGCAATCAGCCCCAGCATTTT
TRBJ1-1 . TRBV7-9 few CASSRGSGAGTEAFF TGTGCCAGCAGCCGTGGTTCGGGAGCCGGGACTGAAGCTTTCTTT
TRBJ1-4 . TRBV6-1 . CASSARGSNEKLFF TGTGCCAGCAGTGCCCGGGGCTCAAATGAAAAACTGTTTTTT